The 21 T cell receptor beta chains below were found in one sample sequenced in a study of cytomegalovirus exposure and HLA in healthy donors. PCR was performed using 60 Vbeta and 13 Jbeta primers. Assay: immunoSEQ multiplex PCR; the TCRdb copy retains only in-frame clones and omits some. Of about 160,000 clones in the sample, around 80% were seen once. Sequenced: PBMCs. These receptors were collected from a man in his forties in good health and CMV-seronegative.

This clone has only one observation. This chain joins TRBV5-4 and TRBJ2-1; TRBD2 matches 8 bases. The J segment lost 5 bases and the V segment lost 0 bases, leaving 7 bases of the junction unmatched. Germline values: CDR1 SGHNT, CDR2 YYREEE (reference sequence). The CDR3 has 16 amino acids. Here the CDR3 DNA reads TGTGCCAGCAGCTTGGCGCCGACTAGCGTTAACAATGAGCAGTTCTTC. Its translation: CASSLAPTSVNNEQFF.

The CDR3, as DNA: TGTGCCAGCAGCCAGGCTAGCGGGAGAGGGATGACCTACGAGCAGTACTTC. Protein sequence: CASSQASGRGMTYEQYF. The chain carries TRBV4-2 and TRBJ2-7; TRBD2 matches 10 bases. V gave up 3 bases and J gave up 2 bases; unmatched junction bases: 10. The CDR3 has 17 amino acids. Germline CDR1 reads LGHNA; CDR2 reads YNFKEQ.

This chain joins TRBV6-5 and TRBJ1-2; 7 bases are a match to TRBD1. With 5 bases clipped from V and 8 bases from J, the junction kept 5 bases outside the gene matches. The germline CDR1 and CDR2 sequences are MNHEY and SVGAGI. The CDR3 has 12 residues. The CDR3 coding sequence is TGTGCCAGCAGTCCTACAGGGGACGGCTACACCTTC. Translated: CASSPTGDGYTF.

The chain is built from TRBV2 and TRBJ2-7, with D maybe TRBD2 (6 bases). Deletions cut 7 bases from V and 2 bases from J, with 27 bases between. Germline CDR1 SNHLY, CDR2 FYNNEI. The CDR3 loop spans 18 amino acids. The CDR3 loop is CASKAGTPSSVEAYEQYF. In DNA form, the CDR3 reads TGTGCCAGCAAGGCCGGGACGCCTTCTAGCGTCGAAGCCTACGAGCAGTACTTC.

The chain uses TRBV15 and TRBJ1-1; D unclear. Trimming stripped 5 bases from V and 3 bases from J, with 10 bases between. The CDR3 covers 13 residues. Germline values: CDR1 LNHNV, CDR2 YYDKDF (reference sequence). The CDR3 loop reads CATSLLLDTEAFF. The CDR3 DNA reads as TGTGCCACCAGCCTACTACTTGACACTGAAGCTTTCTTT.

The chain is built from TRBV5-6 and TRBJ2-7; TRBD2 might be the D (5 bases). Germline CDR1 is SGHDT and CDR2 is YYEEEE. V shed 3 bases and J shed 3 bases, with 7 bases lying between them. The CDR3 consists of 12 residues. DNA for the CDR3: TGTGCCAGCAGCTCGGGGATCTACGAGCAGTACTTC. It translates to CASSSGIYEQYF.

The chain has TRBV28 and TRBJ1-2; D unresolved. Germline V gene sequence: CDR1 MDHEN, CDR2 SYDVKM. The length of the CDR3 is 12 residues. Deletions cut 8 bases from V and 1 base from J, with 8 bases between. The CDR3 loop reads CASRAGNYGYTF. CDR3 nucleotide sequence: TGTGCCAGCCGCGCGGGTAACTATGGCTACACCTTC.

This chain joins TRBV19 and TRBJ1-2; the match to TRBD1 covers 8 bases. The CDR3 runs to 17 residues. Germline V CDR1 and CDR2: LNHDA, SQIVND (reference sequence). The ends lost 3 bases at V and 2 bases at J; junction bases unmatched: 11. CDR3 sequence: CASSIQNPGGANYGYTF. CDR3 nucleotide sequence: TGTGCCAGTAGTATTCAAAACCCAGGGGGCGCCAACTATGGCTACACCTTC.

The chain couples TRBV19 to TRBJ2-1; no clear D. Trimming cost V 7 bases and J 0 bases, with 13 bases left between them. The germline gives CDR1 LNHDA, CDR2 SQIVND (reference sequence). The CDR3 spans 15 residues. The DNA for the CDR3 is TGTGCCAGTAAAGTCGAGGATAGCTCCTACAATGAGCAGTTCTTC. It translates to CASKVEDSSYNEQFF.

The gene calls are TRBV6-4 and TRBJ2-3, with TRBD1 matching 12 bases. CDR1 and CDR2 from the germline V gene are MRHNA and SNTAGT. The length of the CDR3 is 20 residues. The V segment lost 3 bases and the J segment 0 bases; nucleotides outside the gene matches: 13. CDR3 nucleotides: TGTGCCAGCAGTGATGAAGGGACAGGGGGCAACGCGGGAAGCACAGATACGCAGTATTTT. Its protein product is CASSDEGTGGNAGSTDTQYF.

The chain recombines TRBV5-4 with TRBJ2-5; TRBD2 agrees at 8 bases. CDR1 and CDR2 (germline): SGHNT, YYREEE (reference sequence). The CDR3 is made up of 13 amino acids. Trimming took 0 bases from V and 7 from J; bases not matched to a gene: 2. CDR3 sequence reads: CASSLVGRGTQYF. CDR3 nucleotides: TGTGCCAGCAGCTTGGTCGGGAGGGGGACCCAGTACTTC.

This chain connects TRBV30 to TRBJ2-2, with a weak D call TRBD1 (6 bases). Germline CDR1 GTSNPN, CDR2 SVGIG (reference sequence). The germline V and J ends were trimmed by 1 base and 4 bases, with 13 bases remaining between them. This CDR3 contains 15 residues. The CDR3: CAWSEGTKRTGELFF. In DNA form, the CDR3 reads TGTGCCTGGAGTGAGGGGACAAAACGCACCGGGGAGCTGTTTTTT.

The CDR3 reads CASSIHSRGSGNTIYF. For the CDR3, the DNA is TGTGCCAGTAGTATCCACTCCAGGGGATCTGGAAACACCATATATTTT. The chain carries TRBV19 and TRBJ1-3; possibly TRBD1 for D (6 bases). The CDR3 is made up of 16 amino acids. Germline lookup yields CDR1 LNHDA and CDR2 SQIVND (reference sequence). With 3 bases removed from V and 1 base from J, the gap between germline ends came to 13 bases.

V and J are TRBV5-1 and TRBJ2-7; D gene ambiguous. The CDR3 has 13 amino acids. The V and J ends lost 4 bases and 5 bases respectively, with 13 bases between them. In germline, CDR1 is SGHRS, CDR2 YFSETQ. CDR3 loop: CASSLQVGNEQYF. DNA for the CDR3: TGCGCCAGCAGCCTCCAGGTTGGTAACGAGCAGTACTTC.

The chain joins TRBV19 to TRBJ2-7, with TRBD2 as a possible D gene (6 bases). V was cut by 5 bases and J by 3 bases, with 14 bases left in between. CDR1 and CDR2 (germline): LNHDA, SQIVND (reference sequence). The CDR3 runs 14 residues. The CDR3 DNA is TGTGCCAGTAGTGCGGGACCCCCTCTCTACGAGCAGTACTTC. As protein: CASSAGPPLYEQYF.

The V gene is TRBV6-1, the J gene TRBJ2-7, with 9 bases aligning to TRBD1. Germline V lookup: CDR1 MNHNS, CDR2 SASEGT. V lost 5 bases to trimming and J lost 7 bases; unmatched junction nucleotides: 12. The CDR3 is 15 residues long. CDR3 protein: CASSFAGQGSGEQYF. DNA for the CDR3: TGTGCCAGCAGTTTCGCCGGACAGGGGTCGGGGGAGCAGTACTTC.

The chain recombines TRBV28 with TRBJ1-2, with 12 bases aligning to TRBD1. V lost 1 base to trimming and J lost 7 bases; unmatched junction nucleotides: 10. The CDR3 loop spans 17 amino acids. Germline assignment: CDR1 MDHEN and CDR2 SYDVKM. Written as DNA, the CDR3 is TGTGCCAGCAGTTTATTGGGGACAGGGGGCCCCCTAGGTGGCTACACCTTC. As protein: CASSLLGTGGPLGGYTF.

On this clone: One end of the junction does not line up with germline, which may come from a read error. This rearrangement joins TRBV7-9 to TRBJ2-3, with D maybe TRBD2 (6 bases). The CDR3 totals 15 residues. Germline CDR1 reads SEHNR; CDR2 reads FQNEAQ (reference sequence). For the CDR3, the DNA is TGTTCCAGCAGCGACGAATCGCGGGACACAGATACGCAGTATTTT. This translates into CSSSDESRDTDTQYF.

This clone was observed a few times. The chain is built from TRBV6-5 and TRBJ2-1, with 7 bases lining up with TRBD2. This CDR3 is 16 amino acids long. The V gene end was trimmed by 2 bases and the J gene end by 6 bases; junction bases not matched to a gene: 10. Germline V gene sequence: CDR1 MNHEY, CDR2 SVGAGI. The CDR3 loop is CASSYRPRGRRNEQFF. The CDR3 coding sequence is TGTGCCAGCAGTTACCGTCCACGCGGGAGACGCAATGAGCAGTTCTTC.

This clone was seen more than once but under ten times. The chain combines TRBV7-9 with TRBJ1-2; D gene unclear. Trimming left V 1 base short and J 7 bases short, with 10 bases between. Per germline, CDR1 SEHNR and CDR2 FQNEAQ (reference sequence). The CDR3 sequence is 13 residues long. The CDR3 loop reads CASSLVGEFGYTF. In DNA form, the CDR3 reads TGTGCCAGCAGCTTAGTAGGAGAGTTTGGCTACACCTTC. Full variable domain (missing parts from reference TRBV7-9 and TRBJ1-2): DTGVSQNPRHKITKRGQNVTFRCDPISEHNRLYWYRQTLGQGPEFLTYFQNEAQLEKSRLLSDRFSAERPKGSFSTLEIQRTEQGDSAMYLCASSLVGEFGYTFGSGTRLTVV.

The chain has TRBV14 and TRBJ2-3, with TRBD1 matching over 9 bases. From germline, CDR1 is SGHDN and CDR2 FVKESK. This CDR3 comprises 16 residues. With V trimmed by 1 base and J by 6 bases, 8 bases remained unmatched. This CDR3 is CASSQAGTGRADTQYF. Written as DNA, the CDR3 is TGTGCCAGCAGCCAAGCCGGGACAGGGCGGGCGGATACGCAGTATTTT.